Listed here are 19 T cell receptor beta chains from one sample, sequenced in a study of beta chain features in type 1 diabetes. General study results and limits: Moderate but significant shortening of TCRB CDR3s was recorded in all four CD4+ subsets from Type 1 diabetes patients.

These receptors lack a known antigen. Since all of the isolated RNA was reverse transcribed, expressed TCRB transcripts were what got sequenced. The repertoire was sequenced with immunoSEQ multiplex PCR; TCRdb's copy has only in-frame clones and lacks some. This table has hundreds of thousands of clones, about an eighth appearing once. The sequencing input was naive CD4+ T cells from blood. The receptors stem from a man aged 18 to 29 with type 1 diabetes.

The chain couples TRBV5-4 to TRBJ2-7; D uncertain. The V gene lost 0 bases and the J gene lost 7 bases, with 14 bases spanning the gap. The V gene's germline CDR1 is SGHNT and CDR2 YYREEE (reference sequence). This CDR3 has 14 residues. The CDR3 DNA sequence: TGTGCCAGCAGCTTGGCTGCCAGCCCCCCGGAGCAGTACTTC. It yields the protein CASSLAASPPEQYF.

This clone was picked up a small number of times. The V and J genes are TRBV7-9 and TRBJ2-1, with 14 bases matching TRBD2. J lost 4 bases, V lost 3 bases, and 2 bases had no gene match. Germline CDR1 is SEHNR and CDR2 is FQNEAQ (reference sequence). CDR3 length: 16 amino acids. CDR3 bases: TGTGCCAGCAGCTTTGGGACTAGCGGGGGATACAATGAGCAGTTCTTC. This translates into CASSFGTSGGYNEQFF.

This chain links TRBV5-4 with TRBJ2-1, with D maybe TRBD2 (6 bases). V was shortened by 4 bases and J by 0 bases, with 14 bases between the two germline ends. CDR1 SGHNT and CDR2 YYREEE come from the germline V gene (reference sequence). CDR3 size: 16 residues. In DNA, the CDR3 is TGTGCCAGCAGCGGGGGACTTTCCAGCTCCTACAATGAGCAGTTCTTC. This codes for CASSGGLSSSYNEQFF.

The chain uses TRBV4-2 and TRBJ2-2; 9 positions match TRBD2. Germline CDR1 is LGHNA and CDR2 is YNFKEQ. CDR3 size: 16 residues. V shed 5 bases and J 0 bases; nucleotides not matched to a gene: 4. CDR3 bases: TGTGCCAGCAGCAGGGCTAGCGGGACGAACACCGGGGAGCTGTTTTTT. This translates into CASSRASGTNTGELFF.

This clone was counted only a few times. V is TRBV19 and J is TRBJ2-2; D may match TRBD1 or TRBD2 (5 bases each). The germline V gene has CDR1 LNHDA and CDR2 SQIVND (reference sequence). The V end was cut by 3 bases, the J end by 5 bases, with 7 bases between. This CDR3 comprises 13 residues. The CDR3 region has the DNA TGTGCCAGTAGTATTGGGGGTACCGGGGAGCTGTTTTTT. It yields the protein CASSIGGTGELFF.

J is TRBJ2-5 and V is TRBV5-4; tentatively, D is TRBD1 (6 bases). The CDR3 totals 14 residues. Trimming shortened V by 6 bases and J by 2 bases, and 14 bases separated the two germline ends. The germline CDR1 and CDR2 sequences are SGHNT and YYREEE (reference sequence). The CDR3 sequence is CASNKGGAQETQYF. DNA for the CDR3: TGTGCCAGCAACAAAGGGGGAGCGCAAGAGACCCAGTACTTC.

The sample holds a few counts of this clone. The CDR3 sequence: CASSEAQTRSSYEQYF. CDR3 DNA: TGTGCCAGCAGTGAAGCGCAAACCAGGAGCTCCTACGAGCAGTACTTC. The chain employs TRBV2 and TRBJ2-7; D is unclear. V shed 0 bases and J shed 0 bases, with 12 bases lying between them. The CDR3 has 16 amino acids. The germline gives CDR1 SNHLY, CDR2 FYNNEI.

As regards this clone: Other DNA sequences from this sample encode an identical CDR3 as well. The rearrangement uses TRBV5-1 and TRBJ2-7, with D possibly called TRBD1 or TRBD2 (5 bases each). Trimming left V 2 bases short and J 4 bases short, with 7 bases between. The length of the CDR3 is 12 residues. CDR1 and CDR2 (germline): SGHRS, YFSETQ. The CDR3 spells CASSLEGYEQYF. In DNA, the CDR3 is TGCGCCAGCAGCTTAGAGGGGTACGAGCAGTACTTC.

Only a few counts were recorded for this clone. The V call is TRBV7-9, the J call TRBJ1-5, with a tentative D call TRBD1 (5 bases). V gave up 5 bases and J gave up 2 bases, with 13 bases separating them. CDR1 SEHNR and CDR2 FQNEAQ come from the germline V gene (reference sequence). The CDR3 runs 15 residues. Here the CDR3 DNA reads TGTGCCAGCAGCCCACCGGGCAGGGGCAATCAGCCCCAGCATTTT. It specifies CASSPPGRGNQPQHF.

The chain carries TRBV7-2 and TRBJ2-6; D unclear. This CDR3 is built from 18 residues. V was cut by 0 bases and J by 0 bases, with 12 bases left in between. The germline gives CDR1 SGHTA, CDR2 FQGNSA. CDR3 in amino acids: CASSLAASPSSGANVLTF. The CDR3 DNA reads as TGTGCCAGCAGCTTAGCGGCCAGTCCCAGCTCTGGGGCCAACGTCCTGACTTTC.

This clone was found a few times. The chain recombines TRBV29-1 with TRBJ1-5; no definite D call. Looked up from germline, CDR1 is SQVTM and CDR2 is ANQGSEA. The CDR3 is made up of 13 amino acids. V gave up 7 bases and J gave up 3 bases, with 13 bases separating them. CDR3 nucleotides: TGCAGCGCCCTGGGTGGCGTCAATCAGCCCCAGCATTTT. Protein product: CSALGGVNQPQHF.

This clone was seen a handful of times. Additional DNA sequences in this sample encode the identical CDR3. The chain combines TRBV7-2 with TRBJ1-1, with D possibly matching TRBD1 (5 bases). Between the trimmed V and J ends, which lost 6 bases and 1 base, there was a span of 9 bases. CDR3 length equals 13 residues. Germline lookup yields CDR1 SGHTA and CDR2 FQGNSA. Here the CDR3 reads CASSSGQNTEAFF. The CDR3 DNA sequence: TGTGCCAGCAGTTCCGGACAGAACACTGAAGCTTTCTTT.

In this sample, this clone turned up a few times. The CDR3 reads CASSIQNYGYTF. The CDR3 nucleotides are TGCGCCAGCAGCATCCAGAACTATGGCTACACCTTC. This chain connects TRBV5-1 to TRBJ1-2; D is unclear. The CDR3 totals 12 residues. Trimming removed 4 bases at V and 2 bases at J, with 6 bases between. The germline V gene encodes CDR1 SGHRS and CDR2 YFSETQ.

This clone has a handful of counts. This chain joins TRBV15 and TRBJ1-1; D gene ambiguous. V was trimmed by 3 bases and J by 10 bases, leaving 12 bases between them. Germline values: CDR1 LNHNV, CDR2 YYDKDF (reference sequence). This CDR3 contains 12 residues. CDR3 sequence (DNA): TGTGCCACCAGCAGCGGACGGGATGGAGCTTTCTTT. Protein: CATSSGRDGAFF.

This rearrangement joins TRBV5-1 to TRBJ2-2; TRBD1 might be the D (6 bases). The V end lost 0 bases, the J end lost 1 base, and 10 bases lay between the germline ends. CDR3 length: 16 amino acids. CDR1 and CDR2 (germline): SGHRS, YFSETQ. The DNA of the CDR3 is TGCGCCAGCAGCTTGGGTTCGGGACAGAACACCGGGGAGCTGTTTTTT. This translates into CASSLGSGQNTGELFF.

This chain links TRBV6-5 with TRBJ1-1; no definite D call. Trimming removed 6 bases at V and 11 bases at J, with 13 bases between. The germline V gene encodes CDR1 MNHEY and CDR2 SVGAGI. The CDR3 is 11 residues long. In DNA, the CDR3 is TGTGCCAGCAGCTCACCTTACAAGGCTTTCTTT. Translating it yields CASSSPYKAFF.

A word on this clone: Other DNA sequences in the sample encode the same CDR3. This chain connects TRBV29-1 to TRBJ1-4, with TRBD1 matching over 11 bases. Trimming removed 7 bases from V and 8 bases from J; junction bases left unmatched: 3. The CDR3 is made up of 12 amino acids. Germline V lookup: CDR1 SQVTM, CDR2 ANQGSEA. CDR3 sequence: CSAGTGGEKLFF. The CDR3 DNA follows: TGCAGCGCCGGGACAGGGGGAGAAAAACTGTTTTTT. Combining the CDR3 with reference TRBV29-1 and TRBJ1-4 gives the whole variable domain SAVISQKPSRDICQRGTSLTIQCQVDSQVTMMFWYRQQPGQSLTLIATANQGSEATYESGFVIDKFPISRPNLTFSTLTVSNMSPEDSSIYLCSAGTGGEKLFFGSGTQLSVL.

This chain links TRBV4-3 with TRBJ1-6; D unclear. This CDR3 has 16 amino acids. V lost 2 bases and J lost 10, with 18 bases in between. Germline-derived CDR1 and CDR2 are LGHNA and YSLEER. This CDR3 reads CASSQSSAGSASPLHF. CDR3 nucleotide sequence: TGCGCCAGCAGCCAATCAAGTGCGGGCTCTGCCTCACCCCTCCACTTT.

The gene calls are TRBV27 and TRBJ2-7, with unresolved D. The V and J ends lost 1 base and 7 bases respectively, with 11 bases between them. Germline CDR1 is MNHEY and CDR2 is SMNVEV (reference sequence). There are 13 residues in the CDR3. CDR3 protein: CASSLYPGWEQYF. In DNA form, the CDR3 reads TGTGCCAGCAGTTTATACCCAGGCTGGGAGCAGTACTTC.